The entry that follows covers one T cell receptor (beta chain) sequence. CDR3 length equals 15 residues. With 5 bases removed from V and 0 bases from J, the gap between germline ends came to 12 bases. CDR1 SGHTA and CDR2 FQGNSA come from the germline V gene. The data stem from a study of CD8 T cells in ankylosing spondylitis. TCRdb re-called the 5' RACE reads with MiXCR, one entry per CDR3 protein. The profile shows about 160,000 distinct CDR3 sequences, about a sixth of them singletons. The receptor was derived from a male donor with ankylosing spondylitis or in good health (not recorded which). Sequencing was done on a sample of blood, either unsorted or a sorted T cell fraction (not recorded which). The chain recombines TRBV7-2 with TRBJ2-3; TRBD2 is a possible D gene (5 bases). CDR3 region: CASSPGGASTDTQYF. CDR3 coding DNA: TGTGCCAGCAGCCCAGGAGGTGCTAGCACAGATACGCAGTATTTT.